This passage covers 30 T cell receptor beta chains from one sample sequenced in a study of CD8 T cells in Susac syndrome. RNA in amounts of roughly 0.5 to 1 ug was reverse transcribed with random hexamers. TCRdb processed the immunoSEQ multiplex PCR reads anew with MiXCR; each CDR3 protein has one entry. The sample contains about 85,000 distinct CDR3 sequences, 95% of which appear only once. Sequenced material: CD8+ T cells from PBMCs. The receptors derive from a human donor with Susac syndrome.

V is TRBV4-2 and J is TRBJ2-7; D is perhaps TRBD1 or TRBD2 (5 bases each). V dropped 3 bases and J dropped 0 bases, with 6 bases sitting between them. From germline, CDR1 is LGHNA and CDR2 YNFKEQ. The CDR3 consists of 13 residues. CDR3 bases: TGTGCCAGCAGCCATGGGGGCTCCTACGAGCAGTACTTC. Amino acids: CASSHGGSYEQYF.

This chain connects TRBV4-1 to TRBJ1-5, with 8 nucleotides matching TRBD1. The CDR3 is made up of 16 amino acids. Germline trimming cut 0 bases from V and 5 bases from J; bases unmatched to any gene: 6. Germline-derived CDR1 and CDR2 are MGHRA and YSYEKL. CDR3 nucleotide sequence: TGCGCCAGCAGCCAAGATCCGGGACAGGCCCATCAGCCCCAGCATTTT. Protein: CASSQDPGQAHQPQHF.

The CDR3 reads CSARDRADTQYF. CDR3 DNA: TGCAGTGCTAGAGATAGGGCAGATACGCAGTATTTT. This rearrangement joins TRBV20-1 to TRBJ2-3; D remains ambiguous. The V and J ends lost 0 bases and 4 bases respectively, with 5 bases between them. The CDR3 spans 12 residues. Germline CDR1 reads DFQATT; CDR2 reads SNEGSKA (reference sequence).

The genes are TRBV27 and TRBJ2-1, with TRBD2 matching over 7 bases. The ends lost 8 bases at V and 6 bases at J; junction bases unmatched: 16. The CDR3 spans 16 residues. Germline lookup yields CDR1 MNHEY and CDR2 SMNVEV (reference sequence). Here the CDR3 reads CASLNGGASGVNEQFF. CDR3 in DNA: TGTGCCAGCTTGAACGGGGGTGCTAGCGGAGTCAATGAGCAGTTCTTC.

The chain combines TRBV4-1 with TRBJ2-7; D might be TRBD2 (6 bases). Germline CDR1 is MGHRA and CDR2 is YSYEKL. This CDR3 is 13 amino acids long. V was pared by 3 bases and J by 5 bases, with 11 bases between. CDR3 DNA sequence: TGCGCCAGCAGCCAGGGGGAGGACGACGAGCAGTACTTC. Protein product: CASSQGEDDEQYF.

V usage is TRBV20-1 and J usage is TRBJ2-7; the D is unclear. The V gene lost 7 bases and the J gene lost 3 bases, with 13 bases spanning the gap. The CDR3 is 12 residues long. CDR1 is DFQATT, CDR2 SNEGSKA, per germline (reference sequence). The CDR3 protein is CSGGTGVYEQYF. The CDR3 bases are TGCAGTGGCGGCACTGGCGTCTACGAGCAGTACTTC.

J is TRBJ2-1 and V is TRBV30, with TRBD2 matching over 7 bases. CDR3 length: 13 residues. Germline trimming cut 2 bases from V and 9 bases from J; bases unmatched to any gene: 7. Germline lookup yields CDR1 GTSNPN and CDR2 SVGIG (reference sequence). CDR3 in DNA: TGTGCCTGGAGTCGACTAGCCTGGGGTGAGCAGTTCTTC. Translated: CAWSRLAWGEQFF.

J is TRBJ1-5 and V is TRBV5-6, with D tentatively TRBD1 (5 bases). Trimming shortened V by 0 bases and J by 6 bases, and 7 bases separated the two germline ends. Germline V gene sequence: CDR1 SGHDT, CDR2 YYEEEE. The CDR3 is 13 amino acids. This chain's CDR3 is CASSLGGAQPQHF. CDR3 nucleotide sequence: TGTGCCAGCAGCTTGGGTGGGGCTCAGCCCCAGCATTTT.

V is TRBV14 and J is TRBJ2-1; D gene unclear. V lost 1 base, J lost 6 bases, and 1 base lay in between. This CDR3 spans 11 amino acids. CDR1 is SGHDN and CDR2 is FVKESK in the germline V gene. DNA for the CDR3: TGTGCCAGCAGCCAAGTCAATGAGCAGTTCTTC. Translating gives CASSQVNEQFF.

The rearrangement uses TRBV30 and TRBJ2-1; 9 nucleotides align to TRBD1. With V trimmed by 4 bases and J by 3 bases, 7 bases remained unmatched. CDR1 and CDR2 from the germline V gene are GTSNPN and SVGIG (reference sequence). There are 15 residues in the CDR3. CDR3 residues: CAWTTGTGNYNEQFF. CDR3 DNA: TGTGCCTGGACCACCGGGACAGGGAACTACAATGAGCAGTTCTTC.

This chain connects TRBV6-6 to TRBJ2-2, with 8 positions matching TRBD2. The trim removed 6 bases at V and 8 bases at J, leaving 11 bases unmatched. Germline CDR1 is MNHNY and CDR2 is SVGAGI (reference sequence). The CDR3 is made up of 15 amino acids. The CDR3, as DNA: TGTGCCAGCAGCCCGAGCGGGAGACATAGGGGGGAGCTGTTTTTT. It yields the protein CASSPSGRHRGELFF.

The CDR3 bases are TGCAGTGCTAGGGGTGGGGACTCCAGTAACTATGGCTACACCTTC. As protein: CSARGGDSSNYGYTF. The rearrangement links TRBV20-1 to TRBJ1-2; TRBD1 is a possible D gene (5 bases). This CDR3 has 15 amino acids. CDR1 and CDR2 (germline): DFQATT, SNEGSKA (reference sequence). Trimming pared 3 bases from V and 1 base from J, leaving 15 bases between.

The V call is TRBV19, the J call TRBJ1-5; D is unresolved. Per germline, CDR1 LNHDA and CDR2 SQIVND (reference sequence). This CDR3 has 15 amino acids. The ends were cut back, 5 bases at V and 2 bases at J, with 13 bases in the middle. CDR3 DNA: TGTGCCAGTAGTCCCAGCCTCGGGGGCAATCAGCCCCAGCATTTT. Protein: CASSPSLGGNQPQHF.

The gene calls are TRBV27 and TRBJ2-7; D unclear. Trimming cost V 5 bases and J 4 bases, with 15 bases left between them. The CDR3 contains 14 residues. Germline CDR1 reads MNHEY; CDR2 reads SMNVEV (reference sequence). This CDR3 reads CASSPLSSRYEQYF. The CDR3 DNA is TGTGCCAGCAGTCCCCTTAGTTCCCGGTACGAGCAGTACTTC.

The chain uses TRBV30 and TRBJ1-1; D is undetermined. The CDR3 is 13 residues long. The V gene lost 3 bases and the J gene lost 4 bases, with 12 bases spanning the gap. CDR1 is GTSNPN and CDR2 is SVGIG in the germline V gene (reference sequence). Written as DNA, the CDR3 is TGTGCCTGGAGGGTGGGGTACGGCACTGAAGCTTTCTTT. It yields the protein CAWRVGYGTEAFF.

The V gene is TRBV14, the J gene TRBJ1-2, with 8 bases aligning to TRBD1. With V trimmed by 2 bases and J by 7 bases, 9 bases remained unmatched. Germline assignment: CDR1 SGHDN and CDR2 FVKESK. This CDR3 is built from 15 residues. The CDR3 nucleotides read TGTGCCAGCAGCCAACAACCCCACGGACAGGGTGGCTACACCTTC. Its translation: CASSQQPHGQGGYTF.

The genes are TRBV27 and TRBJ1-5; TRBD1 agrees at 7 bases. J was trimmed by 1 base and V by 10 bases; bases with no gene match: 7. Germline CDR1 MNHEY, CDR2 SMNVEV (reference sequence). CDR3 size: 14 residues. This CDR3 is CAIRQGGSNQPQHF. For the CDR3, the DNA is TGTGCCATACGACAGGGAGGAAGCAATCAGCCCCAGCATTTT.

The CDR3, as DNA: TGTGCCAGCAGTGAATGGACAGGAGACTACAATGAGCAGTTCTTC. This codes for CASSEWTGDYNEQFF. The chain uses TRBV2 and TRBJ2-1; 7 bases are shared with TRBD1. Unmatched junction bases numbered 4, after V lost 2 bases and J lost 3 bases. The CDR3 consists of 15 residues. CDR1 is SNHLY and CDR2 is FYNNEI in the germline V gene.

The chain employs TRBV2 and TRBJ2-5; D is uncertain. Germline CDR1 is SNHLY and CDR2 is FYNNEI. Trimming cost V 6 bases and J 2 bases, with 4 bases left between them. This CDR3 contains 11 residues. In DNA, the CDR3 is TGTGCCAGCAGGGGACAAGAGACCCAGTACTTC. As protein: CASRGQETQYF.

The V gene is TRBV30, the J gene TRBJ2-5; a weak D match, TRBD2 (6 bases). Per germline, CDR1 GTSNPN and CDR2 SVGIG (reference sequence). The CDR3 loop spans 15 amino acids. Trimming removed 6 bases at V and 8 bases at J, with 25 bases between. Here the CDR3 DNA reads TGTGCCTGCTCCCTAGACGGCGCGGGGCCGGAAACCCAGTACTTC. The encoded protein is CACSLDGAGPETQYF.

The chain joins TRBV30 to TRBJ1-1, with 9 bases matching TRBD1. V shed 1 base, J shed 8 bases, and the junction held 8 bases outside the gene matches. CDR3 length: 14 amino acids. The germline CDR1 and CDR2 sequences are GTSNPN and SVGIG (reference sequence). CDR3 nucleotides: TGTGCCTGGAGTGCCGGGACAGGGTGGGGAGAAGCTTTCTTT. Translation gives CAWSAGTGWGEAFF.

The V call is TRBV20-1, the J call TRBJ2-2; 9 nucleotides align to TRBD2. CDR3 size: 17 residues. Germline lookup yields CDR1 DFQATT and CDR2 SNEGSKA (reference sequence). With V trimmed by 6 bases and J by 1 base, 12 bases remained unmatched. The CDR3 nucleotides read TGCAGTGCGAGAATCCGCAGACTAGCGGAGAACACCGGGGAGCTGTTTTTT. This encodes CSARIRRLAENTGELFF.

J is TRBJ2-3 and V is TRBV7-6, with D possibly TRBD2 on 6 matching bases. This CDR3 comprises 15 residues. CDR1 and CDR2 (germline): SGHVS, FNYEAQ. V was cut by 1 base and J by 0 bases, with 8 bases left in between. The CDR3, as DNA: TGTGCCAGCAGCTTAGTCGCGGGAAGCACAGATACGCAGTATTTT. The encoded protein is CASSLVAGSTDTQYF. Complete variable domain (other parts from reference TRBV7-6 and TRBJ2-3): GAGVSQSPRYKVTKRGQDVALRCDPISGHVSLYWYRQALGQGPEFLTYFNYEAQQDKSGLPNDRFSAERPEGSISTLTIQRTEQRDSAMYRCASSLVAGSTDTQYFGPGTRLTVL.

The V gene is TRBV20-1, the J gene TRBJ1-2, with D unresolved. CDR1 and CDR2 from the germline V gene are DFQATT and SNEGSKA (reference sequence). V was trimmed by 2 bases and J by 3 bases, leaving 16 bases between them. CDR3 size: 15 residues. The CDR3 reads CSARSAIPADYGYTF. The CDR3 coding sequence is TGCAGTGCTAGAAGTGCGATCCCGGCTGACTATGGCTACACCTTC.

The J gene is TRBJ2-7, the V gene TRBV28; D perhaps matches TRBD1 (6 bases). CDR1 is MDHEN, CDR2 SYDVKM, per germline. Trimming pared 2 bases from V and 4 bases from J, leaving 9 bases between. The CDR3 totals 13 residues. The CDR3 DNA follows: TGTGCCAGCAGTTTAATCCAGGGGTACGAGCAGTACTTC. Amino acids: CASSLIQGYEQYF.

This chain uses TRBV5-6 with TRBJ1-2; D is unresolved. Germline V gene sequence: CDR1 SGHDT, CDR2 YYEEEE. Trimming stripped 0 bases from V and 3 bases from J, with 6 bases between. The CDR3 has 13 amino acids. The DNA for the CDR3 is TGTGCCAGCAGCTTGGGGTCCGACTATGGCTACACCTTC. Translated, it gives CASSLGSDYGYTF.

The chain has TRBV27 and TRBJ2-1, with TRBD2 as a possible D gene (5 bases). This CDR3 region has 13 residues. V shed 4 bases and J shed 5 bases, with 9 bases lying between them. Germline V gene data show CDR1 as MNHEY and CDR2 as SMNVEV (reference sequence). The CDR3: CASSYGVDNEQFF. DNA for the CDR3: TGTGCCAGCAGTTACGGGGTCGACAATGAGCAGTTCTTC.

The V and J genes are TRBV5-1 and TRBJ2-7; weak D call: TRBD2 (6 bases). This CDR3 comprises 14 residues. CDR1 and CDR2 (germline): SGHRS, YFSETQ. Trimming cost V 4 bases and J 3 bases, with 14 bases left between them. The CDR3: CASSLATRDYEQYF. Written as DNA, the CDR3 is TGCGCCAGCAGCCTCGCGACTAGGGACTACGAGCAGTACTTC. Full variable domain (remainder filled in from reference TRBV5-1 and TRBJ2-7): KAGVTQTPRYLIKTRGQQVTLSCSPISGHRSVSWYQQTPGQGLQFLFEYFSETQRNKGNFPGRFSGRQFSNSRSEMNVSTLELGDSALYLCASSLATRDYEQYFGPGTRLTVT.

This clonotype was found once. The rearrangement joins TRBV4-1 to TRBJ1-2; 8 bases are shared with TRBD1. The germline CDR1 and CDR2 sequences are MGHRA and YSYEKL. Trimming cost V 0 bases and J 5 bases; bases outside gene matches: 5. This CDR3 has 15 residues. The CDR3 sequence is CASSQDRTGIYGYTF. The DNA for the CDR3 is TGCGCCAGCAGCCAAGACAGGACAGGGATATATGGCTACACCTTC.

J is TRBJ2-3 and V is TRBV5-4; D is possibly TRBD1 (6 bases). V was cut by 0 bases and J by 6 bases, with 20 bases left in between. The CDR3 is 17 amino acids. Germline lookup yields CDR1 SGHNT and CDR2 YYREEE (reference sequence). The CDR3 DNA is TGTGCCAGCAGCTTGGGGGGGCACGGGGTTAAGGTCGATACGCAGTATTTT. Residues: CASSLGGHGVKVDTQYF.